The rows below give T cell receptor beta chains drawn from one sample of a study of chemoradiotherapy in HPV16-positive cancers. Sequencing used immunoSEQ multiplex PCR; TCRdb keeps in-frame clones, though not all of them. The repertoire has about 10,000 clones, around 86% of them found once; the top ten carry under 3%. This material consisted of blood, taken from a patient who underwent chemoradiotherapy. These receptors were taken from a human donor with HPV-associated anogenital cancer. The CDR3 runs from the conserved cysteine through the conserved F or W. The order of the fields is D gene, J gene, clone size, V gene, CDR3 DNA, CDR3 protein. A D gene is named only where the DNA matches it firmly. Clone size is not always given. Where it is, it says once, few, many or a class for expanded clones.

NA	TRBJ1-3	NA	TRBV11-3	TGTGCCAGCAGCGACGGACAGTCCTCTGGAAACACCATATATTTT	CASSDGQSSGNTIYF
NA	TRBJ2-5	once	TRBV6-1	TGTGCCAGCATTAGCGGACAGCAGGAGACCCAGTACTTC	CASISGQQETQYF
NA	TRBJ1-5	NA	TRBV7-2	TGTGCCAGCAGCTTCTCCAGCGCTAGAGAGCCCCAGCATTTT	CASSFSSAREPQHF
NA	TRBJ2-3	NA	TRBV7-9	TGTGCCAGCAGCTTAACTGGACTGCGGGCTGCAGATACGCAGTATTTT	CASSLTGLRAADTQYF
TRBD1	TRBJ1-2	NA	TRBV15	TGTGCCACCAGCAGAGGGGACAGCGCTAACTATGGCTACACCTTC	CATSRGDSANYGYTF
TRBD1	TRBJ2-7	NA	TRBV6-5	TGTGCCAGCAGTAGACCGGGACAGAACACCTACGAGCAGTACTTC	CASSRPGQNTYEQYF
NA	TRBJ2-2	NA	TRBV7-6	TGTGCCAGCAGCTTAGTTTGGCAAGGGAAACGGTTGGCCGGGGAGCTGTTTTTT	CASSLVWQGKRLAGELFF
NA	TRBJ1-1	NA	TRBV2	TGTGCCAGCAGCGAGACGTACAGTACTGAAGCTTTCTTT	CASSETYSTEAFF
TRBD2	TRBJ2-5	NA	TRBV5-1	TGCGCCAGCAACCCGAGACTAGCGGGGGAGACCCAGTACTTC	CASNPRLAGETQYF
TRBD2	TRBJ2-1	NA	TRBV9	TGTGCCAGCAGCGGCGGGACTAGCGGGGGGAGCTCCTACAATGAGCAGTTCTTC	CASSGGTSGGSSYNEQFF
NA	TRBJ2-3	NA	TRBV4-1	TGCGCCAGCAGCCAAGATTCGGGGAGCACAGATACGCAGTATTTT	CASSQDSGSTDTQYF
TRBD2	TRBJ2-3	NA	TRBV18	TGTGCCAGCTCACCACCCATAGCGGGGGCCACAGATACGCAGTATTTT	CASSPPIAGATDTQYF
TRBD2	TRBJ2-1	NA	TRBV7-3	TGTGCCAGCAGCACTAGCGGAACCTACAATGAGCAGTTCTTC	CASSTSGTYNEQFF
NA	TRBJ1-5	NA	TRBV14	TGTGCCAGCAGCCACAGGGGCCAACAGCCCCAGCATTTT	CASSHRGQQPQHF
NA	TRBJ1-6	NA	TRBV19	TGTGCCAGTATGGGGCCCGGGACGCCTTCACCCCTCCACTTT	CASMGPGTPSPLHF
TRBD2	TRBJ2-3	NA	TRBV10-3	TGTGCCATCAGAGACGGGGGGAACACAGATACGCAGTATTTT	CAIRDGGNTDTQYF
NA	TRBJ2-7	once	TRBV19	TGTGCCAGTAGTATTCCGGGGACCTACGAGCAGTACTTC	CASSIPGTYEQYF
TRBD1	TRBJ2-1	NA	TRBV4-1	TGCGCCAGCAGCCAAGAGCCTGGGACAGGGTACAATGAGCAGTTCTTC	CASSQEPGTGYNEQFF
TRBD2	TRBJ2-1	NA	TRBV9	TGTGCCAGCAGCGTAGAAAGCGGGGGGCTCGGCGGCAATGAGCAGTTCTTC	CASSVESGGLGGNEQFF
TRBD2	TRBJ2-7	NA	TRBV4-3	TGCGCCAGCAGCCAAGATCGGACTAGCGACGCCTACGAGCAGTACTTC	CASSQDRTSDAYEQYF
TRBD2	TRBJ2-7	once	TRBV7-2	TGTGCCAGCAGCTTAGGCGGGGGGGTGATCGAGCAGTACTTC	CASSLGGGVIEQYF
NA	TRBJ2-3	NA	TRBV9	TGTGCCAGCAGCCCCTCGGGCACAGATACGCAGTATTTT	CASSPSGTDTQYF
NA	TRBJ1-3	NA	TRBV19	TGTGCCAGTAGTATTGGGGACAAGCGCAGCTCTGGAAACACCATATATTTT	CASSIGDKRSSGNTIYF
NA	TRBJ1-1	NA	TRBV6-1	TGTGCCAGCAGTGAATTGGGAGGAGCCCGGAACACTGAAGCTTTCTTT	CASSELGGARNTEAFF
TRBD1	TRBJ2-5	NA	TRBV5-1	TGCGCCAGCAGCCTAGGACAGGCCCAAGAGACCCAGTACTTC	CASSLGQAQETQYF
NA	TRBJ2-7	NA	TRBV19	TGTGCCAGTAGTATCAAGGGTCCAAGCGAGCAGTACTTC	CASSIKGPSEQYF
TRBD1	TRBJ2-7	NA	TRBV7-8	TGTGCCAGCAGCCGTACAGGGGGATCCTACGAGCAGTACTTC	CASSRTGGSYEQYF
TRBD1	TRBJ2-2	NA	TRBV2	TGTGCCGGGAGGGACAGGGCCACCGGGGAGCTGTTTTTT	CAGRDRATGELFF
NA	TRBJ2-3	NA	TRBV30	TGTGCCTGGGCTCAGCCCGCGAATACGCAGTATTTT	CAWAQPANTQYF
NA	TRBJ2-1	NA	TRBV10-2	TGCGCCAGCAGTGAGGCGGGACTTGCTCCTGAGCAGTTCTTC	CASSEAGLAPEQFF
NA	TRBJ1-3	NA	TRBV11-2	TGTGCCAGCAGGGAACCTTTCTCTGGAAACACCATATATTTT	CASREPFSGNTIYF
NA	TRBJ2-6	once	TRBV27	TGTGCCAGCAGTCAGGTGGTGGCTGGGGCCAACGTCCTGACTTTC	CASSQVVAGANVLTF
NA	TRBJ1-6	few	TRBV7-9	TGTGCCAGCAGCTTAGACAGTCCGAATTCACCCCTCCACTTT	CASSLDSPNSPLHF
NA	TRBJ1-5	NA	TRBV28	TGTGCCAGCAATTCTATTCAGCCCCAGCATTTT	CASNSIQPQHF
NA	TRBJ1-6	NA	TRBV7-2	TGTGCCAGCAGCTTAGGAGGCTATAATTCACCCCTCCACTTT	CASSLGGYNSPLHF
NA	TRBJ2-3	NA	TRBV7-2	TGTGCCAGCAGCTTACAAACAGATACGCAGTATTTT	CASSLQTDTQYF
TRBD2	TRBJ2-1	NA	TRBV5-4	TGTGCCAGCAGCTTGGGCGGGGGTTCCTACAATGAGCAGTTCTTC	CASSLGGGSYNEQFF
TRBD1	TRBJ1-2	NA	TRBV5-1	TGCGCCAGCAGCTTGGCCCCGGGACAGGCCTATGGCTACACCTTC	CASSLAPGQAYGYTF
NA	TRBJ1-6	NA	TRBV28	TGTGCCAGCAGTTCACAGTTAAATAATTCACCCCTCCACTTT	CASSSQLNNSPLHF
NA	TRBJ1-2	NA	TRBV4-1	TGCGCCAGCAGCCAACTCCAGTCCTCCTATGGCTACACCTTC	CASSQLQSSYGYTF
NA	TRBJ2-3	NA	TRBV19	TGTGCCAGTAGAAGAGGAACGGGTTCAGATACGCAGTATTTT	CASRRGTGSDTQYF
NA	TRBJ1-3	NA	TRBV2	TGTGCCAGCTTGGGCTGGACCTCCGGAAACACCATATATTTT	CASLGWTSGNTIYF
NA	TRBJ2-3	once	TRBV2	TGTGCCAGCAGTGAACTAGCATCCACAGATACGCAGTATTTT	CASSELASTDTQYF
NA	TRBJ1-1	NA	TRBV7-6	TGTGCCAGCAGGCTCAGTCCCTACATGAACACTGAAGCTTTCTTT	CASRLSPYMNTEAFF
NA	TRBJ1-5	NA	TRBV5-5	TGTGCCAGCAGCCATGGGGGACGGTGGGGCAATCAGCCCCAGCATTTT	CASSHGGRWGNQPQHF
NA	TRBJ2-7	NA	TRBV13	TGTGCCAGCAGCTTCGGGAGTTCCTACGAGCAGTACTTC	CASSFGSSYEQYF
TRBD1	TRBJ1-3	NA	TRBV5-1	TGCGCCAGCACCCACCGGACAGGGGACGGAAACACCATATATTTT	CASTHRTGDGNTIYF
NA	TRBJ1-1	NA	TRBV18	TGTGCCAGCTCACCACCGGTGACGGTAGGCACTGAAGCTTTCTTT	CASSPPVTVGTEAFF
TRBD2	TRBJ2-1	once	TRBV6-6	TGTGCCAGCAGGGCCGGGACTACCTTTAGTGAGCAGTTCTTC	CASRAGTTFSEQFF
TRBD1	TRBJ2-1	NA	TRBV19	TGTGCCAGTAATAACAGGGGTCCCTACAATGAGCAGTTCTTC	CASNNRGPYNEQFF
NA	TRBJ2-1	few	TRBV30	TGTGCCTGGAGTAACAAGGGATGGTCCTACAATGAGCAGTTCTTC	CAWSNKGWSYNEQFF
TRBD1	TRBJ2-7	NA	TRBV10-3	TGTGCCATCAAGGGGACAGGATACGAGCAGTACTTC	CAIKGTGYEQYF
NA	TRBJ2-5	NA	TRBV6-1	TGTGCCAGCAGTGAATGGGGGGGGCGCGGGGAGACCCAGTACTTC	CASSEWGGRGETQYF
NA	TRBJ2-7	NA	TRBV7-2	TGTGCCAGCAGCCAGGACATTGACGAGCAGTACTTC	CASSQDIDEQYF
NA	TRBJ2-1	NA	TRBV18	TGTGCCAGCTCACCACAGGAGTTATACAATGAGCAGTTCTTC	CASSPQELYNEQFF